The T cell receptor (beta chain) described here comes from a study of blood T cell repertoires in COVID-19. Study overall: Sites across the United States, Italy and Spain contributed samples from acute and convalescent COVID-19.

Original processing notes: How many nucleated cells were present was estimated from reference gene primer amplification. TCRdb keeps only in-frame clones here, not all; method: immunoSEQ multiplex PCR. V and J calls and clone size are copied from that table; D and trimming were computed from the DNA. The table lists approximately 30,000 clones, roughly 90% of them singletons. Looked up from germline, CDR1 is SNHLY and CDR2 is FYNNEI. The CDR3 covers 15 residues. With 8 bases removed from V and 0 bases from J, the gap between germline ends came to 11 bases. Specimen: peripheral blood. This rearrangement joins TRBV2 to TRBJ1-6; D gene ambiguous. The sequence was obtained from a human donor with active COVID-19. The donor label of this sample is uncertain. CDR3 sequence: CASPESSSYNSPLHF. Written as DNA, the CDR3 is TGTGCCAGCCCCGAATCGAGCTCCTATAATTCACCCCTCCACTTT.